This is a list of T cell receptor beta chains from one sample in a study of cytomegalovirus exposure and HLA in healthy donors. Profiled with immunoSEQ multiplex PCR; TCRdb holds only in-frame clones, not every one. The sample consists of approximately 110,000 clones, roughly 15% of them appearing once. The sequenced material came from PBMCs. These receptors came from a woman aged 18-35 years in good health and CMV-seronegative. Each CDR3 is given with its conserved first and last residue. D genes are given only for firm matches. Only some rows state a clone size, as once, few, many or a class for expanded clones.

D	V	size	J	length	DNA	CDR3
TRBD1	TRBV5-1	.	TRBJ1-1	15	TGCGCCAGCAGCTTTCAAAGACAGGGGGGCGATGAAGCTTTCTTT	CASSFQRQGGDEAFF
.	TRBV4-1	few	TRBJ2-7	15	TGCGCCAGCAGCCAAGAACAGGAAAGGGCCTACGAGCAGTACTTC	CASSQEQERAYEQYF
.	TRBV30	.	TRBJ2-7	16	TGTGCCTGGAGTGTCGGCGGCAGGGGTCGATCGGACGAGCAGTACTTC	CAWSVGGRGRSDEQYF
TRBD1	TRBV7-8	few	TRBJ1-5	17	TGTGCCAGCAGCCCGAGAGGGGGACAGGGACCAAATCAGCCCCAGCATTTT	CASSPRGGQGPNQPQHF
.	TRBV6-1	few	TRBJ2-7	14	TGTGCCAGCAGTGAAGGACAGGCTTCCTACGAGCAGTACTTC	CASSEGQASYEQYF
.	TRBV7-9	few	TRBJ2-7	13	TGTGCCAGCAGCCCAACAGGGCGATACGAGCAGTACTTC	CASSPTGRYEQYF
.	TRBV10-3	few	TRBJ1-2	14	TGTGCCATCAGTGATATACTGAAAAACTATGGCTACACCTTC	CAISDILKNYGYTF
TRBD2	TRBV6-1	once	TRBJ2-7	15	TGTGCCAGCACCCCGCCCGGGACTATCATTTACGAGCAGTACTTC	CASTPPGTIIYEQYF
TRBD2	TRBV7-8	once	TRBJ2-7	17	TGTGCCAGCAGCGACCCGAGCGGGCTAGCGGTCTCCTACGAGCAGTACTTC	CASSDPSGLAVSYEQYF
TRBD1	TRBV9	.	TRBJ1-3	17	TGTGCCAGCAGCGGGACGGGACAGGGGGTCTCTGGAAACACCATATATTTT	CASSGTGQGVSGNTIYF
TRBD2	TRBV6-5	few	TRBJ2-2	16	TGTGCCAGCAGTTACCGGAGACTAGCGGGGGACGGGGAGCTGTTTTTT	CASSYRRLAGDGELFF
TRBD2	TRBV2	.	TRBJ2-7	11	TGTGCCAGCCGACTAGCGTCTGAGCAGTACTTC	CASRLASEQYF
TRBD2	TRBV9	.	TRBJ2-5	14	TGTGCCAGCAGCGTGACTAGCGATCAAGAGACCCAGTACTTC	CASSVTSDQETQYF
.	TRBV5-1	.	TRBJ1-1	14	TGCGCCAGCAAGAGAACCACAGGGAACACTGAAGCTTTCTTT	CASKRTTGNTEAFF
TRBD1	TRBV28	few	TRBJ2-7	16	TGTGCCAGCAGCCGCGCGGCGGGACAGGGGGTTGGTGAGCAGTACTTC	CASSRAAGQGVGEQYF
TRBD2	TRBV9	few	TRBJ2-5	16	TGTGCCAGCAGCGTAGGGGGACTAAATTCCCAAGAGACCCAGTACTTC	CASSVGGLNSQETQYF
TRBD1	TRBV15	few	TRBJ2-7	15	TGTGCCACCAGCAGAGTTCGGCCAGGGGGTGGGGAGCAGTACTTC	CATSRVRPGGGEQYF
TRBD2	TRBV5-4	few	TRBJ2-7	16	TGTGCCAGCAGCACCGGACTAGCGGGAGGGCCTAGGGAGCAGTACTTC	CASSTGLAGGPREQYF
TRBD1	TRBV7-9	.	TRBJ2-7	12	TGTGCCAGCAGCCTGGGACAGGACGAGCAGTACTTC	CASSLGQDEQYF
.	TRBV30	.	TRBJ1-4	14	TGTGCCTGGAGACCAGGGGCAACTAATGAAAAACTGTTTTTT	CAWRPGATNEKLFF
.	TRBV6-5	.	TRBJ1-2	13	TGTGCCAGCAGTACCCGGGACACCTATGGCTACACCTTC	CASSTRDTYGYTF
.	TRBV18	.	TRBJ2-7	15	TGTGCCAGCTCACCCTCCGGGACTCCCGCCTACGAGCAGTACTTC	CASSPSGTPAYEQYF
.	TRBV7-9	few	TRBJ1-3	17	TGTGCCAGCAGCTTAGTTCAGGGAACAAGCTCTGGAAACACCATATATTTT	CASSLVQGTSSGNTIYF
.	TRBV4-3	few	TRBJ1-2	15	TGCGCCAGCAGCCAAGATCGTAGCAGCCTGGTGGGCTACACCTTC	CASSQDRSSLVGYTF
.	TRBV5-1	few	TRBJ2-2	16	TGCGCCAGCAGCTTAGGTCAGGGGAGCGGCACCGGGGAGCTGTTTTTT	CASSLGQGSGTGELFF
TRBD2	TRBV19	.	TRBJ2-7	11	TGTGCCACCGGGACTAGCTTAAAGCAGTACTTC	CATGTSLKQYF
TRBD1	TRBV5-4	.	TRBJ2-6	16	TGTGCCAGCAGGGGACAGGCTCTCCCTGGGGCCAACGTCCTGACTTTC	CASRGQALPGANVLTF
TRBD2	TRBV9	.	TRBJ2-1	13	TGTGCCAGCAGCGCCGGGGGGTACAATGAGCAGTTCTTC	CASSAGGYNEQFF
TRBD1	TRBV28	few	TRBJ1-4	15	TGTGCCAGCAGTTTATGGCAGGGGGCAAATGAAAAACTGTTTTTT	CASSLWQGANEKLFF